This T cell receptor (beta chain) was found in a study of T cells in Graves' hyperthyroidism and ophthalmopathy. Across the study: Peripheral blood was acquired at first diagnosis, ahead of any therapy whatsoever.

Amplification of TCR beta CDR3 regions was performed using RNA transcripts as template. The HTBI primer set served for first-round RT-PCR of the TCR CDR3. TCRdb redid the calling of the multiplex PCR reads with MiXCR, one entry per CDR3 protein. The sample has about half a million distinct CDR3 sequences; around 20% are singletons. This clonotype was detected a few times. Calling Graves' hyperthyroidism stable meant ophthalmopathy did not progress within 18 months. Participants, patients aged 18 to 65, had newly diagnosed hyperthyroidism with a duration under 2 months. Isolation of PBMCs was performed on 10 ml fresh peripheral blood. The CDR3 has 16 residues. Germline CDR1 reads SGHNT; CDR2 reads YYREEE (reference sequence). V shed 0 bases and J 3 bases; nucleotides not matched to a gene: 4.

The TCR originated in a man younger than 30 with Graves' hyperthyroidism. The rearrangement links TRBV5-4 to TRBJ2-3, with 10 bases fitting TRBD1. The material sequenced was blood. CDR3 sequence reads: CASSLADRGRTDTQYF. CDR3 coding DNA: TGTGCCAGCAGCTTGGCTGACAGGGGGCGTACAGATACGCAGTATTTT.